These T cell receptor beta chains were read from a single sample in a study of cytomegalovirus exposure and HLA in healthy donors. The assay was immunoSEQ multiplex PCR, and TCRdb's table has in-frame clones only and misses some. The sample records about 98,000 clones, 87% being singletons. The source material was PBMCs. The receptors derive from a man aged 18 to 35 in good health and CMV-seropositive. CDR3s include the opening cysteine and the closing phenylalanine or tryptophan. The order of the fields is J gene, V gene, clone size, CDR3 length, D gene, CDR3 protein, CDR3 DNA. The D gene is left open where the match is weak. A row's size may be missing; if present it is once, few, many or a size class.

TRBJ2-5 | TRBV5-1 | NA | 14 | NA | CASSPTANQETQYF | TGCGCCAGCAGCCCGACAGCTAACCAAGAGACCCAGTACTTC
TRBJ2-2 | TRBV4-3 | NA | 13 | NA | CASSPRLVGELFF | TGCGCCAGCAGCCCTAGACTAGTCGGGGAGCTGTTTTTT
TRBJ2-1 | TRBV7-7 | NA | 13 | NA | CASSTDSYNEQFF | TGTGCCAGCAGCACGGACAGTTACAATGAGCAGTTCTTC
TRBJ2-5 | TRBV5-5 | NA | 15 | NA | CASSFSQGPQETQYF | TGTGCCAGCAGCTTCTCACAGGGACCCCAAGAGACCCAGTACTTC
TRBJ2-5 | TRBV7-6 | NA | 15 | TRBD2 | CASSSRGGVGETQYF | TGTGCCAGCAGCTCCCGGGGGGGCGTGGGGGAGACCCAGTACTTC
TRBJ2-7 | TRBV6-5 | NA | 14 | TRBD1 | CASSPQDREGGQYF | TGTGCCAGCAGTCCACAGGACAGGGAAGGGGGGCAGTACTTC
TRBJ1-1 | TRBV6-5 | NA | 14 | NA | CASSTVGGNTEAFF | TGTGCCAGCAGTACCGTCGGGGGGAACACTGAAGCTTTCTTT
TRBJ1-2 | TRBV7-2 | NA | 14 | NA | CASSSDSSIHGYTF | TGTGCCAGCAGCTCCGACAGTTCTATACATGGCTACACCTTC
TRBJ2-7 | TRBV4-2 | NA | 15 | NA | CASSQVAGVLDEQYF | TGTGCCAGCAGCCAAGTAGCAGGGGTTCTCGACGAGCAGTACTTC
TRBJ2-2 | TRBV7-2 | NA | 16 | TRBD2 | CASSLVRGVGTGELFF | TGTGCCAGCAGCTTAGTGCGGGGGGTGGGCACCGGGGAGCTGTTTTTT
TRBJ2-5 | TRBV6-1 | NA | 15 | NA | CASSEASGSAETQYF | TGTGCCAGCAGTGAAGCATCGGGTAGCGCGGAGACCCAGTACTTC
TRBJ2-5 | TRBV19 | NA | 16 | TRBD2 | CASSMVAGGYQETQYF | TGTGCCAGTAGTATGGTAGCGGGAGGGTACCAAGAGACCCAGTACTTC
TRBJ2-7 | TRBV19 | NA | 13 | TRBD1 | CASSNPGGYEQYF | TGTGCCAGTAGTAATCCAGGGGGCTACGAGCAGTACTTC
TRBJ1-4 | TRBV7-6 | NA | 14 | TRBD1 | CASSQDRESEKLFF | TGTGCCAGCAGCCAGGACAGGGAGAGTGAAAAACTGTTTTTT
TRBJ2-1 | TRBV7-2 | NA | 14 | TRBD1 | CASSLATGRDEQFF | TGTGCCAGCAGCTTAGCGACAGGGCGGGATGAGCAGTTCTTC
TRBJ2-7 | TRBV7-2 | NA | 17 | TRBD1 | CASSLPMDRGFSYEQYF | TGTGCCAGCAGCCTTCCCATGGACAGGGGCTTTTCCTACGAGCAGTACTTC
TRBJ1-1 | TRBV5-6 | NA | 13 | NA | CASSGTIDTEAFF | TGTGCCAGCAGTGGGACAATCGACACTGAAGCTTTCTTT
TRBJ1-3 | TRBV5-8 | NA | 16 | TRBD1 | CASSPWTGGHLNTIYF | TGTGCCAGCAGCCCCTGGACAGGGGGGCATTTGAACACCATATATTTT
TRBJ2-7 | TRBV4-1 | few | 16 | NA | CASSQDLGLKSYEQYF | TGCGCCAGCAGCCAAGATCTCGGACTGAAGTCCTACGAGCAGTACTTC
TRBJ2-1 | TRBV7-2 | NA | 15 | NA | CASSFLRTGGNEQFF | TGTGCCAGCAGCTTCCTACGGACCGGGGGCAATGAGCAGTTCTTC
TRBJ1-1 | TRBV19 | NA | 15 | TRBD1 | CASSPGTGENTEAFF | TGTGCCAGTAGTCCCGGGACAGGGGAGAACACTGAAGCTTTCTTT
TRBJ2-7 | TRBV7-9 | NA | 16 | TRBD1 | CASSANSLGQGGEQYF | TGTGCCAGCAGCGCCAATTCCCTGGGACAGGGGGGCGAGCAGTACTTC
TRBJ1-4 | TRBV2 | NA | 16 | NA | CASSDRTSATNEKLFF | TGTGCCAGCAGTGACCGGACATCCGCAACTAATGAAAAACTGTTTTTT
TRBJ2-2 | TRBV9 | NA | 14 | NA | CASSVGPGTGELFF | TGTGCCAGCAGCGTAGGACCGGGAACCGGGGAGCTGTTTTTT
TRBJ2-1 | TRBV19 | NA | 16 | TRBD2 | CASRLGSREAYNEQFF | TGTGCCAGTAGATTGGGGTCGCGGGAGGCTTACAATGAGCAGTTCTTC
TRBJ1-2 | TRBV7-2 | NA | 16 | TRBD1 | CASSSTGTGAWYGYTF | TGTGCCAGCAGCTCTACTGGGACAGGGGCCTGGTATGGCTACACCTTC
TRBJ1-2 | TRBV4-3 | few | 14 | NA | CASSQELTNYGYTF | TGCGCCAGCAGCCAAGAACTAACCAACTATGGCTACACCTTC
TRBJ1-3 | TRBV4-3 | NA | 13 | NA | CASSEDRGNTIYF | TGCGCCAGCAGCGAAGACAGGGGAAACACCATATATTTT
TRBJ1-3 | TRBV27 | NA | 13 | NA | CASMAESGNTIYF | TGTGCCAGCATGGCAGAATCTGGAAACACCATATATTTT
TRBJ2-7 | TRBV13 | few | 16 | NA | CASSAGHGTSAYEQYF | TGTGCCAGCAGCGCAGGCCACGGGACAAGCGCCTACGAGCAGTACTTC
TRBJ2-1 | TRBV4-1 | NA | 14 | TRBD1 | CASSQPGGYNEQFF | TGCGCCAGCAGCCAACCAGGGGGCTACAATGAGCAGTTCTTC
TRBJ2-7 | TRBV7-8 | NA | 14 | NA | CASLPGEHSYEQYF | TGTGCCAGCCTGCCCGGGGAACACTCCTACGAGCAGTACTTC
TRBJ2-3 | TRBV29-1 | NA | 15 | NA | CSGQRQPVGRNTQYF | TGCAGCGGTCAAAGACAGCCGGTTGGACGAAATACGCAGTATTTT
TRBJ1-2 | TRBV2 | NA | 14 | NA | CASSEHRQGYGYTF | TGTGCCAGCAGTGAACACAGGCAGGGTTATGGCTACACCTTC
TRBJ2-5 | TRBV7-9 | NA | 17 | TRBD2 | CASSPRGGLAGVETQYF | TGTGCCAGCAGCCCCAGGGGGGGCCTAGCGGGGGTAGAGACCCAGTACTTC
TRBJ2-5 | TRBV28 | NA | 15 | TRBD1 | CASSQSRGQFETQYF | TGTGCCAGCAGTCAATCCAGGGGGCAGTTTGAGACCCAGTACTTC
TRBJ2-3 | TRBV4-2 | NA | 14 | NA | CASSQEGGTDTQYF | TGTGCCAGCAGCCAAGAAGGGGGCACAGATACGCAGTATTTT
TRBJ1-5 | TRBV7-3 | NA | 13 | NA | CASSLSVNQPQHF | TGTGCCAGCAGCTTATCTGTAAATCAGCCCCAGCATTTT
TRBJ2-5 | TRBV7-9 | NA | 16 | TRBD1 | CASSFMGGTALETQYF | TGTGCCAGCAGCTTTATGGGTGGGACAGCTCTGGAGACCCAGTACTTC
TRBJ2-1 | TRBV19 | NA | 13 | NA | CASSTTVTNEQFF | TGTGCCAGTAGTACAACAGTGACCAATGAGCAGTTCTTC
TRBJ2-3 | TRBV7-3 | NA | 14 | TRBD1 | CASSLIAQGDTQYF | TGTGCCAGCAGCTTAATCGCACAGGGGGATACGCAGTATTTT
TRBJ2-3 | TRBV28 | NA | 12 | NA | CASSLFADTQYF | TGTGCCAGCAGTTTGTTCGCAGATACGCAGTATTTT
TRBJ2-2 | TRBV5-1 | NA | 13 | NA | CASSLRDTGELFF | TGCGCCAGCAGCTTGCGGGACACCGGGGAGCTGTTTTTT
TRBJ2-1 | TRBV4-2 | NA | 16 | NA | CASSQGPAGSYNEQFF | TGTGCCAGCAGCCAAGGCCCCGCGGGCTCCTACAATGAGCAGTTCTTC
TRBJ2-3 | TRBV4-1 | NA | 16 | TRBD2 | CASSQGGQRGTDTQYF | TGCGCCAGCAGCCAAGGAGGCCAGCGGGGGACCGATACGCAGTATTTT
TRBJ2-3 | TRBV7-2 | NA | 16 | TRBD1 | CASSKETGGYSDTQYF | TGTGCCAGCAGCAAAGAGACAGGGGGCTATTCAGATACGCAGTATTTT
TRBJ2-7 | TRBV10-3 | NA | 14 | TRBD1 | CAMKGQGAAYEQYF | TGTGCCATGAAGGGACAGGGGGCGGCCTACGAGCAGTACTTC
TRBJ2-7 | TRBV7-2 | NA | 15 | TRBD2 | CASSLDAGVVYEQYF | TGTGCCAGCAGCTTAGATGCGGGAGTGGTCTACGAGCAGTACTTC
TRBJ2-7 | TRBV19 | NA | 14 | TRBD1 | CASSIRDSSYEQYF | TGTGCCAGCTCTATCCGGGACAGCTCCTACGAGCAGTACTTC
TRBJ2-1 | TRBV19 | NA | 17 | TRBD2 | CASSASLGLAGGNEQFF | TGTGCCAGTAGTGCCAGCTTAGGACTAGCGGGAGGGAATGAGCAGTTCTTC
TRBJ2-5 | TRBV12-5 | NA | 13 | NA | CASGLVMRETQYF | TGTGCTAGTGGTTTGGTAATGCGGGAGACCCAGTACTTC
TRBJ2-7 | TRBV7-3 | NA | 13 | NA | CASSLTSGYEQYF | TGTGCCAGCAGCTTAACTAGCGGATACGAGCAGTACTTC
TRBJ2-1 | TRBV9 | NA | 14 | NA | CASSEANRVNEQFF | TGTGCCAGCAGCGAAGCCAACAGGGTTAATGAGCAGTTCTTC
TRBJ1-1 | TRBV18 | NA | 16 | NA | CASSPPNRLESTEAFF | TGTGCCAGCTCACCACCGAACAGGCTGGAATCCACTGAAGCTTTCTTT